This T cell receptor beta chain comes out of a study of beta chain features in type 1 diabetes. Remarks on this clone: Antigen: not known.

Reverse transcription of all isolated RNA meant that expressed TCRB transcripts were sequenced. The assay was immunoSEQ multiplex PCR, and TCRdb's table has in-frame clones only and misses some. Of around 600,000 clones in the sample, roughly 12% are singletons; the top ten hold more than 0.1%. There was one heparinised blood draw per donor, averaging roughly 0.12 L. Study-wide points: For Type 1 diabetes patients, all four CD4+ subsets carried TCRB CDR3s that were moderately but significantly shorter. A definitive answer on HLA type influencing TCRB rearrangement was not reached here.

The TCR sequence derives from a man aged 25-45 years with type 1 diabetes. Specimen: naive CD4+ T cells from blood.

CDR3: CATSSRGLWDYGYTF. CDR3 nucleotide sequence: TGTGCCACCAGCAGCAGGGGGCTCTGGGACTATGGCTACACCTTC. V and J are TRBV15 and TRBJ1-2; 8 nucleotides line up with TRBD1. Germline assignment: CDR1 LNHNV and CDR2 YYDKDF (reference sequence). V lost 3 bases and J lost 3; bases outside the gene matches: 6. The CDR3 runs to 15 residues.